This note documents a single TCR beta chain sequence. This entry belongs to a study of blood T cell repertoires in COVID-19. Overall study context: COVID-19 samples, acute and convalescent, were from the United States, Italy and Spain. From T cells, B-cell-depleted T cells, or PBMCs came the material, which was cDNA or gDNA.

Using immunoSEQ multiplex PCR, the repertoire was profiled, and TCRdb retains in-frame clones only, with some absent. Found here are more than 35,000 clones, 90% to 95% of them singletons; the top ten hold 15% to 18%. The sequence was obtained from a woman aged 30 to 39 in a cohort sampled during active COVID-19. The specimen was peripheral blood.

CDR3: CASSKRQGNYGYTF. The CDR3 nucleotides are TGTGCCAGTAGTAAGAGACAGGGGAACTATGGCTACACCTTC. The genes are TRBV19 and TRBJ1-2; TRBD1 matches at 8 bases. The V gene end was trimmed by 4 bases and the J gene end by 2 bases; junction bases not matched to a gene: 3. CDR1 and CDR2 (germline): LNHDA, SQIVND (reference sequence). The CDR3 covers 14 residues.